This is a list of T cell receptor beta chains from one sample in a study of blood T cell repertoires in COVID-19. Assay used: immunoSEQ multiplex PCR; TCRdb lists only in-frame clones, some missing. The top ten hold about 2.5% of the sample, which has roughly 250,000 clones, about 87% seen once. Sequencing was done on a sample of peripheral blood. All receptors come from a woman aged 45-60 years with acute or convalescent COVID-19. CDR3s include the opening cysteine and the closing phenylalanine or tryptophan. Each record gives: CDR3 protein, CDR3 DNA, V gene, D gene, clone size, J gene. The D gene is left open where the match is weak. The size field is filled for only some rows; it gives once, few, many or a size class.

CDR3: CASRQSGRRTDTQYF
DNA: TGTGCCAGCAGACAGAGCGGGAGGAGGACAGATACGCAGTATTTT
V: TRBV27
D: TRBD2
size: .
J: TRBJ2-3

CDR3: CASSSPRGRSNHEQYF
DNA: TGTGCCAGCAGCTCACCCCGTGGCAGGTCCAACCACGAGCAGTACTTC
V: TRBV7-9
D: .
size: .
J: TRBJ2-7

CDR3: CASSPDGGTEAFF
DNA: TGCGCCAGCAGCCCGGATGGGGGGACTGAAGCTTTCTTT
V: TRBV5-1
D: .
size: .
J: TRBJ1-1

CDR3: CASSLFDRLPPNEQFF
DNA: TGTGCCAGCAGTTTATTCGACAGATTACCCCCTAATGAGCAGTTCTTC
V: TRBV28
D: .
size: .
J: TRBJ2-1

CDR3: CASSPRPIAENTGELFF
DNA: TGTGCCAGCTCACCCCGCCCCATAGCGGAGAACACCGGGGAGCTGTTTTTT
V: TRBV18
D: .
size: .
J: TRBJ2-2

CDR3: CASEQGPYNSPLHF
DNA: TGCGCCAGCGAACAGGGACCCTATAATTCACCCCTCCACTTT
V: TRBV4-1
D: .
size: .
J: TRBJ1-6

CDR3: CASSGTGRSETQYF
DNA: TGTGCCAGCAGTGGGACAGGGCGGAGCGAGACCCAGTACTTC
V: TRBV6-2/TRBV6-3
D: TRBD1
size: .
J: TRBJ2-5

CDR3: CASSLLAGEYNEQFF
DNA: TGTGCCAGCTCACTACTAGCGGGAGAGTACAATGAGCAGTTCTTC
V: TRBV18
D: TRBD2
size: .
J: TRBJ2-1

CDR3: CASSFHPATGGASSYEQYF
DNA: TGCGCCAGCAGCTTTCATCCCGCCACGGGGGGGGCGAGCTCTTACGAGCAGTACTTC
V: TRBV5-1
D: TRBD2
size: few
J: TRBJ2-7

CDR3: CASSMKGLASYEQYF
DNA: TGTGCCAGTAGTATGAAGGGACTAGCGAGCTACGAGCAGTACTTC
V: TRBV19
D: TRBD2
size: once
J: TRBJ2-7

CDR3: CASSLGTSDTYEQYF
DNA: TGTGCCAGCAGCTTAGGGACTAGCGATACCTACGAGCAGTACTTC
V: TRBV7-2
D: TRBD2
size: .
J: TRBJ2-7

CDR3: CASSSGDVNTEAFF
DNA: TGCGCCAGCAGCTCGGGGGACGTGAACACTGAAGCTTTCTTT
V: TRBV5-1
D: .
size: few
J: TRBJ1-1

CDR3: CASSWRPGNTIYF
DNA: TGTGCCAGCAGTTGGCGGCCCGGAAACACCATATATTTT
V: TRBV6-5
D: .
size: .
J: TRBJ1-3

CDR3: CSVRGGLEETQYF
DNA: TGCAGCGTAAGGGGAGGCTTGGAGGAGACCCAGTACTTC
V: TRBV29-1
D: .
size: once
J: TRBJ2-5

CDR3: CASSRDRIYNEQFF
DNA: TGTGCCAGCAGCCGGGACAGGATATACAATGAGCAGTTCTTC
V: TRBV13
D: TRBD1
size: .
J: TRBJ2-1

CDR3: CASSLASATNEKLFF
DNA: TGCGCCAGCAGCTTGGCCTCTGCAACTAATGAAAAACTGTTTTTT
V: TRBV5-1
D: .
size: .
J: TRBJ1-4

CDR3: CASSLGGDGKQETQYF
DNA: TGCGCCAGCAGCTTGGGGGGAGACGGGAAACAAGAGACCCAGTACTTC
V: TRBV5-1
D: .
size: .
J: TRBJ2-5

CDR3: CASSLQGLVETQYF
DNA: TGTGCCAGCAGCTTACAGGGTTTGGTCGAGACCCAGTACTTC
V: TRBV7-2
D: .
size: once
J: TRBJ2-5

CDR3: CASSKTGINEQYF
DNA: TGTGCCAGCAGTAAGACAGGGATCAACGAGCAGTACTTC
V: TRBV2
D: TRBD1
size: .
J: TRBJ2-7

CDR3: CATSRDLEQFF
DNA: TGTGCCACCAGCAGAGATCTTGAGCAGTTCTTC
V: TRBV15
D: .
size: .
J: TRBJ2-1

CDR3: CASSADNSNQPQHF
DNA: TGTGCCAGCAGTGCGGACAATAGCAATCAGCCCCAGCATTTT
V: TRBV2
D: .
size: .
J: TRBJ1-5

CDR3: CASSQVQGTYTEAFF
DNA: TGTGCCAGCAGCCAAGTCCAGGGAACGTACACTGAAGCTTTCTTT
V: TRBV3-1/TRBV3-2
D: .
size: .
J: TRBJ1-1

CDR3: CAWRTGRVTRYEQYF
DNA: TGTGCCTGGAGAACAGGGCGCGTAACGAGATACGAGCAGTACTTC
V: TRBV30
D: .
size: .
J: TRBJ2-7

CDR3: CASSPGQFYGYTF
DNA: TGTGCCAGCAGCCCCGGACAGTTTTATGGCTACACCTTC
V: TRBV6-6
D: .
size: .
J: TRBJ1-2

CDR3: CASSSGTSGAAGETQYF
DNA: TGTGCCAGCAGTTCCGGGACTAGCGGGGCGGCCGGCGAGACCCAGTACTTC
V: TRBV28
D: TRBD2
size: .
J: TRBJ2-5

CDR3: CASNYDRANEKLFF
DNA: TGTGCCAGCAACTATGACAGGGCGAATGAAAAACTGTTTTTT
V: TRBV7-2
D: TRBD1
size: .
J: TRBJ1-4

CDR3: CASSFRTGNTEAFF
DNA: TGCGCCAGCAGTTTTAGGACAGGGAACACTGAAGCTTTCTTT
V: TRBV5-1
D: TRBD1
size: .
J: TRBJ1-1

CDR3: CSVVRLLSYEQYF
DNA: TGCAGCGTTGTCCGACTCTTGTCCTACGAGCAGTACTTC
V: TRBV29-1
D: .
size: .
J: TRBJ2-7

CDR3: CASSPHPTGATHPGANVLTF
DNA: TGTGCCAGCAGCCCACACCCTACAGGGGCTACCCATCCTGGGGCCAACGTCCTGACTTTC
V: TRBV28
D: TRBD1
size: .
J: TRBJ2-6

CDR3: CASSKAGLAGGRSNEQFF
DNA: TGTGCCAGCAGCAAAGCGGGACTAGCGGGAGGGAGGAGCAATGAGCAGTTCTTC
V: TRBV21-1
D: .
size: once
J: TRBJ2-1

CDR3: CASSPPGTSGYNEQFF
DNA: TGTGCCAGCTCACCACCAGGGACTAGCGGCTACAATGAGCAGTTCTTC
V: TRBV18
D: TRBD2
size: .
J: TRBJ2-1

CDR3: CASSFYRNGYTF
DNA: TGTGCCAGCAGTTTCTACAGGAACGGCTACACCTTC
V: TRBV12-3/TRBV12-4
D: .
size: .
J: TRBJ1-2

CDR3: CASSESLGQSTNTGELFF
DNA: TGTGCCAGCAGTGAATCTCTGGGACAGTCTACGAACACCGGGGAGCTGTTTTTT
V: TRBV25-1
D: TRBD1
size: .
J: TRBJ2-2

CDR3: CASSFQGGEQFF
DNA: TGTGCCAGCAGCTTTCAGGGCGGCGAGCAGTTCTTC
V: TRBV7-7
D: .
size: .
J: TRBJ2-1

CDR3: CASSSHSTYEQYF
DNA: TGTGCCAGCAGTAGCCACAGCACCTACGAGCAGTACTTC
V: TRBV27
D: .
size: once
J: TRBJ2-7

CDR3: CASSYKGQGFNQPQHF
DNA: TGTGCCAGCAGTTACAAGGGACAGGGTTTTAATCAGCCCCAGCATTTT
V: TRBV6-2/TRBV6-3
D: TRBD1
size: .
J: TRBJ1-5

CDR3: CASIVGSGISTDTQYF
DNA: TGTGCCAGCATCGTCGGTAGCGGTATAAGCACAGATACGCAGTATTTT
V: TRBV28
D: .
size: .
J: TRBJ2-3

CDR3: CASMQGIGEKLFF
DNA: TGTGCCAGCATGCAGGGGATAGGTGAAAAACTGTTTTTT
V: TRBV2
D: .
size: once
J: TRBJ1-4

CDR3: CASSTGGYGYTF
DNA: TGTGCCAGCAGTACAGGGGGCTATGGCTACACCTTC
V: TRBV28
D: TRBD1
size: .
J: TRBJ1-2

CDR3: CASSISGDYGYTF
DNA: TGTGCCAGTAGTATTTCAGGGGACTATGGCTACACCTTC
V: TRBV19
D: .
size: .
J: TRBJ1-2

CDR3: CASSPHGGGPYGYTF
DNA: TGTGCCAGCAGTCCTCATGGGGGAGGACCCTATGGCTACACCTTC
V: TRBV6-5
D: .
size: few
J: TRBJ1-2

CDR3: CASSVGSGRTNEQFF
DNA: TGTGCCAGCAGCGTAGGGAGCGGGAGGACGAATGAGCAGTTCTTC
V: TRBV9
D: TRBD2
size: .
J: TRBJ2-1

CDR3: CASSPPGGEQFF
DNA: TGTGCCAGCTCACCACCGGGAGGTGAGCAGTTCTTC
V: TRBV18
D: .
size: .
J: TRBJ2-1

CDR3: CASRKTGSPPYGYTF
DNA: TGTGCCAGCCGGAAGACAGGGAGTCCCCCCTATGGCTACACCTTC
V: TRBV27
D: TRBD1
size: .
J: TRBJ1-2

CDR3: CSARQGYGYTF
DNA: TGCAGTGCTAGACAGGGGTATGGCTACACCTTC
V: TRBV20-1
D: .
size: .
J: TRBJ1-2

CDR3: CASSIGLLYEQYF
DNA: TGTGCCAGTAGTATAGGGCTCCTCTACGAGCAGTACTTC
V: TRBV19
D: .
size: .
J: TRBJ2-7

CDR3: CASSLGGQMDQPQHF
DNA: TGTGCCAGCAGCTTAGGGGGACAAATGGATCAGCCCCAGCATTTT
V: TRBV7-3
D: .
size: .
J: TRBJ1-5

CDR3: CAAGRYTGELFF
DNA: TGTGCCGCGGGCAGGTACACCGGGGAGCTGTTTTTT
V: TRBV6-5
D: .
size: .
J: TRBJ2-2

CDR3: CASSTGTSLDTQYF
DNA: TGTGCCAGCAGCACCGGGACTTCACTTGATACGCAGTATTTT
V: TRBV7-3
D: .
size: .
J: TRBJ2-3